These T cell receptor beta chains were read from a single sample in a study of blood T cell repertoires in COVID-19. Using immunoSEQ multiplex PCR, the repertoire was profiled, and TCRdb retains in-frame clones only, with some absent. The table records 130,000 or so clones, about 91% of them present only once. Sequencing was carried out using peripheral blood. These receptors came from a man between 50 and 59 years old with acute or convalescent COVID-19. The CDR3 runs from the conserved cysteine through the conserved F or W. The order of the fields is clone size, V gene, D gene, J gene, CDR3 protein, CDR3 DNA. A D gene is named only where the DNA matches it firmly. Expanded clones are given a class, and other clones once, few, many or no size at all.

>.|TRBV10-2|.|TRBJ1-2
CASTLGGAGYTF
TGCGCCAGCACCTTGGGGGGGGCTGGCTACACCTTC
>.|TRBV5-1|TRBD1|TRBJ1-2
CASSLVGQGVDGYTF
TGCGCCAGCAGCTTGGTGGGACAGGGGGTTGATGGCTACACCTTC
>.|TRBV28|.|TRBJ1-1
CASSTRQENTEAFF
TGTGCCAGCAGTACAAGACAGGAGAACACTGAAGCTTTCTTT
>.|TRBV10-1|.|TRBJ2-1
CASSESGLALGKFF
TGCGCCAGCAGTGAGTCGGGTCTAGCCTTAGGTAAGTTCTTC
>.|TRBV13|.|TRBJ1-1
CASSRLTGNTEAFF
TGTGCCAGCAGCCGTCTGACAGGGAACACTGAAGCTTTCTTT
>.|TRBV3-1/TRBV3-2|.|TRBJ1-3
CASSPQGSHGNTIYF
TGTGCCAGCAGCCCCCAGGGGTCTCACGGAAACACCATATATTTT
>.|TRBV5-1|TRBD1|TRBJ1-2
CASSFRQGDYGYTF
TGCGCCAGCAGCTTCCGACAGGGGGACTATGGCTACACCTTC
>.|TRBV5-1|.|TRBJ2-7
CASSSGTGGGLAGSPRGYEQYF
TGCGCCAGCAGCTCCGGGACAGGGGGCGGACTAGCGGGATCTCCCCGGGGCTACGAGCAGTACTTC
>.|TRBV19|.|TRBJ1-2
CASSISRVYGYTF
TGTGCCAGTAGTATTTCACGGGTCTATGGCTACACCTTC
>.|TRBV3-1/TRBV3-2|TRBD2|TRBJ2-3
CASSRPTSGGWTDTQYF
TGTGCCAGCAGCCGGCCGACTAGCGGGGGATGGACAGATACGCAGTATTTT
>.|TRBV5-5|.|TRBJ1-1
CASSPSITEAFF
TGTGCCAGCAGCCCCAGTATCACTGAAGCTTTCTTT
>.|TRBV6-4|TRBD2|TRBJ2-3
CASSDSRWTSGLTTDTQYF
TGTGCCAGCAGTGACTCGAGGTGGACTAGCGGGCTTACCACAGATACGCAGTATTTT
>.|TRBV20-1|.|TRBJ2-5
CSPGWETQYF
TGCAGCCCAGGTTGGGAGACCCAGTACTTC
>.|TRBV5-8|TRBD1|TRBJ1-2
CASSPRDSPGYTF
TGTGCCAGCAGCCCCCGGGACAGTCCGGGCTACACCTTC
>.|TRBV5-1|.|TRBJ1-5
CASSVLGAPNQPQHF
TGCGCCAGCAGTGTCCTAGGGGCCCCCAATCAGCCCCAGCATTTT
>.|TRBV19|TRBD1|TRBJ2-1
CAISRAQTGGIEQFF
TGTGCCATTAGTCGAGCCCAGACAGGGGGCATTGAGCAGTTCTTC
>few|TRBV6-5|TRBD2|TRBJ2-1
CASSFGVAGRNEQFF
TGTGCCAGCAGCTTCGGAGTAGCGGGACGCAATGAGCAGTTCTTC
>.|TRBV6-5|TRBD1|TRBJ1-1
CASSLRQGNTEAFF
TGTGCCAGCAGTCTTAGACAGGGGAACACTGAAGCTTTCTTT
>.|TRBV7-9|TRBD2|TRBJ2-1
CASSLALAGTYNEQFF
TGTGCCAGCAGCTTAGCGCTAGCGGGGACTTACAATGAGCAGTTCTTC
>.|TRBV7-9|.|TRBJ1-3
CASSPTGISGNTIYF
TGTGCCAGCAGCCCCACAGGGATCTCTGGAAACACCATATATTTT
>once|TRBV10-3|.|TRBJ1-2
CAIKPGEGGYTF
TGTGCCATCAAGCCAGGGGAGGGTGGCTACACCTTC
>few|TRBV29-1|TRBD2|TRBJ2-3
CSALPSAGGTDTQYF
TGCAGCGCCCTCCCGTCGGCGGGAGGTACAGATACGCAGTATTTT
>.|TRBV3-1/TRBV3-2|.|TRBJ2-3
CASSLLGAKDTQYF
TGTGCCAGCAGCCTTTTGGGGGCTAAAGATACGCAGTATTTT
>.|TRBV6-1|.|TRBJ2-3
CASSDLRDTQYF
TGTGCCAGCAGTGATTTGAGAGATACGCAGTATTTT
>.|TRBV28|TRBD1|TRBJ1-4
CASRGGTGVEKLFF
TGTGCCAGCAGAGGCGGGACAGGCGTTGAAAAACTGTTTTTT